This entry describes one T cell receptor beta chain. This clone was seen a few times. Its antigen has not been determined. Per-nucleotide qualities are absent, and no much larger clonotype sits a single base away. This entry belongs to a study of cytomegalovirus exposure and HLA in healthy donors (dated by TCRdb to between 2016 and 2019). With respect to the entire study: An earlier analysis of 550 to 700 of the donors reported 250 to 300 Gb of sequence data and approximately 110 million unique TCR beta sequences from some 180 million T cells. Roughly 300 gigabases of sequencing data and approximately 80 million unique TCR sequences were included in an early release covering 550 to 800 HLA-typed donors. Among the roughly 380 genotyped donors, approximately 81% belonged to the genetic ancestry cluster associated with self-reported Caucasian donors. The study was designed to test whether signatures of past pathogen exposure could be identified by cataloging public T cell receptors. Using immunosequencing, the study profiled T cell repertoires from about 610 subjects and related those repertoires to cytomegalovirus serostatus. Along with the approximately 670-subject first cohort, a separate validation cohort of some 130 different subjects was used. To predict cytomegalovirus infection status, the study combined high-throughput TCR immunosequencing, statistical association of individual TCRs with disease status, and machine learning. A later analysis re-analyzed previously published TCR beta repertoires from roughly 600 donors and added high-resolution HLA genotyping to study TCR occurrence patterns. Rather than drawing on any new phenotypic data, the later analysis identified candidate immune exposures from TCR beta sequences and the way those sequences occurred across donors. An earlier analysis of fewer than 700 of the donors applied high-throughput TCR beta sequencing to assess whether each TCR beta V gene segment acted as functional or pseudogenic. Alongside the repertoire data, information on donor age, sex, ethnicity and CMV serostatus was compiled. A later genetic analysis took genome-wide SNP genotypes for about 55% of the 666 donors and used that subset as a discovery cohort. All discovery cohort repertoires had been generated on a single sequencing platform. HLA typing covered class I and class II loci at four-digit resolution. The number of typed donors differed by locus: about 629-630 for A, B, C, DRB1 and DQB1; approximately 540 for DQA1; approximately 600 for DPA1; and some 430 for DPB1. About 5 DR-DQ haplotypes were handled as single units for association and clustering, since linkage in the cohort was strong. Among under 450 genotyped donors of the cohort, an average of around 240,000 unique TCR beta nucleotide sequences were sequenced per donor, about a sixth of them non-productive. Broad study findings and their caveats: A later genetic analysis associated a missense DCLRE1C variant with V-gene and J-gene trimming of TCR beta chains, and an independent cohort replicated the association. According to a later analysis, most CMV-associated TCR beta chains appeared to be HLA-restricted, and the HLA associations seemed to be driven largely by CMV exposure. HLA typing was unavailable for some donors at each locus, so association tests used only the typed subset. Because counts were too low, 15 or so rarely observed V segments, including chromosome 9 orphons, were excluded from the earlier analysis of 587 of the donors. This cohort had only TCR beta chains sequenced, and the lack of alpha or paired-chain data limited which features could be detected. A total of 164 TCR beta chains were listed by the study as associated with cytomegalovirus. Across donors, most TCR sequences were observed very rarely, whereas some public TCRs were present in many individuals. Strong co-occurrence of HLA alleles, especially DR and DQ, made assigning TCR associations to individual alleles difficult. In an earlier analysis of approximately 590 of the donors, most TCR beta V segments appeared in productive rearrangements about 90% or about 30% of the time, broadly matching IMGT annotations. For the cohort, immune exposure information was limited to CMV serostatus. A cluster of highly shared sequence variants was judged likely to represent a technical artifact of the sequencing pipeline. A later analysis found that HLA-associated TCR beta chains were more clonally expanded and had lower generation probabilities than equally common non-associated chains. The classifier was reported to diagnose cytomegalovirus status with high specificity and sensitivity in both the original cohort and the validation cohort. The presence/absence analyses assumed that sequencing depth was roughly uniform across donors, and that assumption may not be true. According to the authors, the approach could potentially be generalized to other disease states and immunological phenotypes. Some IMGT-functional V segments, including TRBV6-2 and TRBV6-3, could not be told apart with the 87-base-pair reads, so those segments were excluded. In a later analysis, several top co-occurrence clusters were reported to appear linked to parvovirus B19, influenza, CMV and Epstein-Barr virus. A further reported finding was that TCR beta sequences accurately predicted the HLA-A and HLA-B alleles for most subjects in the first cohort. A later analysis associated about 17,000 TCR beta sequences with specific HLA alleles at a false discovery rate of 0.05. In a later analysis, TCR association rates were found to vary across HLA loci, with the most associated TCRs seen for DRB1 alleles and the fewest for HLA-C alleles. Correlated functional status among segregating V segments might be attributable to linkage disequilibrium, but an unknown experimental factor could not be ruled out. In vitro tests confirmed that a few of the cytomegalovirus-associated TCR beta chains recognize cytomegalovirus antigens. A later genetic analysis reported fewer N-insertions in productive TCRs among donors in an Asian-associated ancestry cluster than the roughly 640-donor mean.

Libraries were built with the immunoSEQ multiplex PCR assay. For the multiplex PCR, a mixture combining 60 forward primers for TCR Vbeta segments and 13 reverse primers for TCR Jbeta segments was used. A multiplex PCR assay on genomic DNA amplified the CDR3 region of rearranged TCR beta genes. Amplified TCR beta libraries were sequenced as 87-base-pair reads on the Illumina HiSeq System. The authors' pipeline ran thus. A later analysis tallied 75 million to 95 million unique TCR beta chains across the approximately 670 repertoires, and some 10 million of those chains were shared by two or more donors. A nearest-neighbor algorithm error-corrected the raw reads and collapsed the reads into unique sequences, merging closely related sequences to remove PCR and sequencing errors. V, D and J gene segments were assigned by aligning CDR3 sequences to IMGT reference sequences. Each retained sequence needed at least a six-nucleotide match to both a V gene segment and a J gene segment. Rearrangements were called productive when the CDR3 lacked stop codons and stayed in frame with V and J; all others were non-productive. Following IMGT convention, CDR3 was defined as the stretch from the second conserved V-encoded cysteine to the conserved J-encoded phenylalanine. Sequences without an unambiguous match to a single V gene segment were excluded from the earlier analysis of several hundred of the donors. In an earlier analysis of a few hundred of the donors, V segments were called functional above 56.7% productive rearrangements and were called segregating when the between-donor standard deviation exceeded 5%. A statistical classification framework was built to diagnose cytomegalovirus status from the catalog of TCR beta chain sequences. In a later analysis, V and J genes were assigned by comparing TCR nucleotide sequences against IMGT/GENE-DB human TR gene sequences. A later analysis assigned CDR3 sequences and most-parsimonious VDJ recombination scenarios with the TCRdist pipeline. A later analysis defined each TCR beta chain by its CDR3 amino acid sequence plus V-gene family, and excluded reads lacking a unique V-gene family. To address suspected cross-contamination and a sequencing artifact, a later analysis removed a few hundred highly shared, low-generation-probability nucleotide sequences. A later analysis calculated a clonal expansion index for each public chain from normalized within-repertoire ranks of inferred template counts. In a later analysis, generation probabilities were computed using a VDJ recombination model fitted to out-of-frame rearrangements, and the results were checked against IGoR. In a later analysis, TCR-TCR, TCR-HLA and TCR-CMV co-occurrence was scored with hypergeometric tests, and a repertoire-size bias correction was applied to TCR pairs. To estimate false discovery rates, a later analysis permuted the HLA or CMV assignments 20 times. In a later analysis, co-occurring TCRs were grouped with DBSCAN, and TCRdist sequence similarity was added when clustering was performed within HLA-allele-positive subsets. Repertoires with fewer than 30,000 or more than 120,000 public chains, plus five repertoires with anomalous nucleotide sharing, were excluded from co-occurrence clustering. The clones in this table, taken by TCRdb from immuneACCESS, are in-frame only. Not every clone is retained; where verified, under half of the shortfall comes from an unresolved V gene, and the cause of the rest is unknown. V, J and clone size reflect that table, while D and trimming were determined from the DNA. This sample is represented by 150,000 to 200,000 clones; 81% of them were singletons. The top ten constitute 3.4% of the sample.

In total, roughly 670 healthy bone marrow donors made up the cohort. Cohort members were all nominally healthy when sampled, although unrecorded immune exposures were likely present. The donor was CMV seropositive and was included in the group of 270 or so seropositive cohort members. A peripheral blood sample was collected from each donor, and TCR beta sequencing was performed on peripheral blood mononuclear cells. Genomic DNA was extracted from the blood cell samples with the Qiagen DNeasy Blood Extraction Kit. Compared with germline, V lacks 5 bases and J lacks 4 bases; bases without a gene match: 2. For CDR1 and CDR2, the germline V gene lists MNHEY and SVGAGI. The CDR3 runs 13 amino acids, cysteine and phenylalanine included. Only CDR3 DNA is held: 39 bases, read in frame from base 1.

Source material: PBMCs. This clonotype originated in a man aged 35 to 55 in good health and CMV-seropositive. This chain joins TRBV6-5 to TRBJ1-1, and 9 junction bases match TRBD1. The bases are TGTGCCAGCAGTCGGACAGGGGTCACTGAAGCTTTCTTT. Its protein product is CASSRTGVTEAFF.